These 18 T cell receptor beta chains originate from one sample sequenced in a study of blood T cell repertoires in COVID-19. The data were produced by immunoSEQ multiplex PCR, yet TCRdb's version contains in-frame clones alone and is incomplete. This table holds about 70,000 clones, more than 85% found once. The material sequenced was peripheral blood. The receptor set was obtained from a man in his 70s with active COVID-19.

This chain connects TRBV19 to TRBJ2-2, with TRBD2 identical over 7 bases. The V segment lost 5 bases and the J segment 5 bases; nucleotides outside the gene matches: 8. This CDR3 spans 15 amino acids. From germline, CDR1 is LNHDA and CDR2 SQIVND (reference sequence). The CDR3 nucleotides are TGTGCCAGTAGTCGTCGGGCGGGAGTTACCGGGGAGCTGTTTTTT. Residues: CASSRRAGVTGELFF.

The chain links TRBV7-9 to TRBJ2-5, with TRBD1 matching 11 bases. V was clipped by 5 bases and J by 2 bases; unmatched bases: 7. Looked up from germline, CDR1 is SEHNR and CDR2 is FQNEAQ (reference sequence). The CDR3 covers 16 residues. This chain's CDR3 is CASSEYRDRGQETQYF. The CDR3 DNA is TGTGCCAGCAGCGAGTACCGGGACAGGGGGCAAGAGACCCAGTACTTC.

The gene calls are TRBV6-2 or TRBV6-3 and TRBJ1-4, with D possibly matching TRBD1 (6 bases). Germline loops: CDR1 MNHEY, CDR2 SVGEGT. Deletions cut 2 bases from V and 3 bases from J, with 13 bases between. The CDR3 contains 16 residues. For the CDR3, the DNA is TGTGCCAGCAGTTACCCCCGGACAGCACCTAATGAAAAACTGTTTTTT. It yields the protein CASSYPRTAPNEKLFF.

This chain links TRBV7-3 with TRBJ2-2; maybe TRBD1 (5 bases). CDR3 length: 16 amino acids. Germline V gives CDR1 SGHTA, CDR2 FQGTGA. V lost 2 bases and J 5 bases, leaving 15 bases between the germline ends. In DNA, the CDR3 is TGTGCCAGCAGCTTAGTCCCCAGGGTGGAGACCGGGGAGCTGTTTTTT. Translation gives CASSLVPRVETGELFF. Looking up the rest from reference TRBV7-3 and TRBJ2-2 gives the full variable domain: GAGVSQTPSNKVTEKGKYVELRCDPISGHTALYWYRQSLGQGPEFLIYFQGTGAADDSGLPNDRFFAVRPEGSVSTLKIQRTERGDSAVYLCASSLVPRVETGELFFGEGSRLTVL.

J is TRBJ2-7 and V is TRBV18; TRBD1 matches at 7 bases. CDR1 is KGHSH, CDR2 LQKENI, per germline. The CDR3 runs to 15 residues. After removal of 4 bases from V and 3 bases from J, the junction contained 9 bases not matched to a gene. The CDR3 loop is CASSQEQGRGYEQYF. CDR3 DNA: TGTGCCAGCTCACAGGAACAGGGGAGAGGCTACGAGCAGTACTTC. Full variable domain (rest looked up from reference TRBV18 and TRBJ2-7): NAGVMQNPRHLVRRRGQEARLRCSPMKGHSHVYWYRQLPEEGLKFMVYLQKENIIDESGMPKERFSAEFPKEGPSILRIQQVVRGDSAAYFCASSQEQGRGYEQYFGPGTRLTVT.

The genes are TRBV7-2 and TRBJ2-5; no definite D call. Germline lookup yields CDR1 SGHTA and CDR2 FQGNSA. Trimming pared 5 bases from V and 7 bases from J, leaving 14 bases between. The CDR3 is 13 residues long. CDR3 residues: CASSPPPEATQYF. In DNA form, the CDR3 reads TGTGCCAGCAGCCCCCCGCCAGAGGCGACCCAGTACTTC.

The V and J genes are TRBV7-8 and TRBJ1-5; 9 positions match TRBD1. The CDR3 loop spans 16 amino acids. J gave up 0 bases and V 5 bases, and 5 bases lay outside the gene matches. CDR1 is SGHVS and CDR2 is FQNEAQ in the germline V gene. CDR3 loop: CASSKDRGGSNQPQHF. CDR3 nucleotide sequence: TGTGCCAGCAGCAAAGACAGGGGGGGTAGCAATCAGCCCCAGCATTTT.

This chain's CDR3 is CATGYGTGGYGYTF. CDR3 nucleotides: TGTGCCACCGGGTACGGGACAGGGGGCTATGGCTACACCTTC. The J gene is TRBJ1-2, the V gene TRBV15; 11 bases agree with TRBD1. This CDR3 is built from 14 residues. V dropped 8 bases and J dropped 4; count of bases not matched to a gene: 6. Germline V gene lookup returns CDR1 LNHNV and CDR2 YYDKDF (reference sequence).

V and J are TRBV7-3 and TRBJ2-2; a possible D gene is TRBD1 (6 bases). This CDR3 comprises 16 residues. V was shortened by 1 base and J by 8 bases, with 17 bases between the two germline ends. Germline values: CDR1 SGHTA, CDR2 FQGTGA. As DNA, the CDR3 is TGTGCCAGCAGCTTAAGGGACCCCCAGGGGCCTGGGGAGCTGTTTTTT. Its translation: CASSLRDPQGPGELFF.

The DNA of the CDR3 is TGTGCCAGCAGCCAGACGAGCGGGAGCGGGGAGCAGTTCTTC. Amino acid sequence: CASSQTSGSGEQFF. V and J are TRBV3-1 (or the pseudogene TRBV3-2) and TRBJ2-1; 8 bases line up with TRBD2. The CDR3 runs 14 residues. Germline trimming cut 3 bases from V and 10 bases from J; bases unmatched to any gene: 8. Germline V gene lookup returns CDR1 LGHDT and CDR2 YNNKEL (reference sequence).

The chain joins TRBV5-4 to TRBJ2-3; unclear D gene. Germline CDR1 SGHNT, CDR2 YYREEE (reference sequence). The CDR3 sequence is 14 residues long. The V gene lost 4 bases and the J gene lost 0 bases, with 9 bases spanning the gap. This CDR3 reads CASSPGTSTDTQYF. As DNA, the CDR3 is TGTGCCAGCAGCCCCGGTACTAGCACAGATACGCAGTATTTT.

The chain recombines TRBV2 with TRBJ1-2; D is ambiguous. This CDR3 has 13 amino acids. Trimming took off 4 bases at V and 5 bases at J, with 11 bases between the two ends. Germline lookup yields CDR1 SNHLY and CDR2 FYNNEI. This CDR3 reads CASSASPGYGYTF. In DNA, the CDR3 is TGTGCCAGCAGTGCCTCTCCGGGTTATGGCTACACCTTC.

This clone was seen just once. The chain employs TRBV16 and TRBJ2-1; tentatively, D is TRBD1 (6 bases). Germline V CDR1 and CDR2: KGHSY, FQNENV. CDR3 size: 13 residues. Trimming took off 4 bases at V and 3 bases at J, with 7 bases between the two ends. As DNA, the CDR3 is TGTGCCAGCAGCCGGGACAACTACAATGAGCAGTTCTTC. This codes for CASSRDNYNEQFF.

This clone was observed once. This chain connects TRBV9 to TRBJ2-1; 11 bases line up with TRBD2. There are 16 residues in the CDR3. Germline V CDR1 and CDR2: SGDLS, YYNGEE. The junction had 3 bases not matched to a gene; V was cut back by 0 bases and J by 4 bases. CDR3 nucleotides: TGTGCCAGCAGCGTAGTGGCTAGCGGGGGGTACAATGAGCAGTTCTTC. Protein: CASSVVASGGYNEQFF.

V gene TRBV7-3 combines with J gene TRBJ1-1; D is possibly TRBD1 (5 bases). This CDR3 is 12 amino acids long. V lost 5 bases and J 10 bases, leaving 14 bases between the germline ends. Germline CDR1 SGHTA, CDR2 FQGTGA. CDR3 DNA sequence: TGTGCCAGCAGCCCCGGGAGGGGAGTAGCTTTCTTT. Translated: CASSPGRGVAFF.

The chain links TRBV10-1 to TRBJ2-7; 9 nucleotides match TRBD2. CDR1 and CDR2 from the germline V gene are WNHNN and SYGVQD (reference sequence). J gave up 6 bases and V 0 bases, and 3 bases lay outside the gene matches. CDR3 length: 14 residues. CDR3 coding DNA: TGCGCCAGCAGTGAGTCTAGCGGGAGTGTCGAGCAGTACTTC. This codes for CASSESSGSVEQYF.

The chain couples TRBV2 to TRBJ2-5; 13 bases line up with TRBD2. V gave up 8 bases and J gave up 1 base; unmatched junction bases: 4. The CDR3 has 15 residues. Germline loops: CDR1 SNHLY, CDR2 FYNNEI. The CDR3 nucleotides read TGTGCCAGCTTGGGGACTAGCGGGGCCCAAGAGACCCAGTACTTC. It yields the protein CASLGTSGAQETQYF.

In its sample, this clone was seen a few times. V gene TRBV10-3 combines with J gene TRBJ1-1; the D gene is possibly TRBD1 (5 bases). The V and J ends lost 1 base and 6 bases respectively, with 9 bases between them. Germline V lookup: CDR1 ENHRY, CDR2 SYGVKD. The CDR3 contains 13 residues. CDR3: CAISELGGPEAFF. The CDR3 DNA sequence: TGTGCCATCAGTGAGTTGGGGGGTCCTGAAGCTTTCTTT.